The T cell receptor beta chain under discussion was sequenced for a study of T cells in Graves' hyperthyroidism and ophthalmopathy (dated by TCRdb to between 2018 and 2021). For the wider study: Peripheral blood was sampled at the time of initial diagnosis, prior to any treatment. To identify TCR V-J signatures that set the groups apart, the researchers used a discovery cohort of 95 to 100 patients, made up of around 40 with Graves' ophthalmopathy and about 60 with stable Graves' hyperthyroidism. Once sampling was done, hyperthyroidism patients were given methimazole at a starting dose of 30 mg daily, whereas ophthalmopathy patients were given high-dose intravenous methylprednisolone. Whether ophthalmopathy could be predicted prospectively was tested in an independent validation cohort made up of 18 to 20 hyperthyroidism patients plus 17 patients who later progressed to ophthalmopathy. The paper reports TCR Vbeta CDR3 sequencing of fewer than 150 peripheral blood samples: some 44 ophthalmopathy, about 75 hyperthyroidism and around 17 progressor patients. The study also compared thyroid tissue and blood T-cell repertoires from more than five Graves' hyperthyroidism patients. The 75 to 100 discovery patients were randomly split 7:3 into training and test sets. General study outcomes and caveats: Ophthalmopathy was separated from stable hyperthyroidism by a 13 V-J signature model, with 85% to 90% sensitivity and about 84% specificity obtained in cross-validation and 80%/75% obtained in testing. In validation, progression to ophthalmopathy was predicted by the model with nearly 71% sensitivity and approximately 78% specificity, a median of 6.5 months before onset. No statistical method was used to fix the sample size in advance, and group allocation was not hidden from the investigators. Most expanded thyroid clonotypes (frequency above 0.001) were also detected in blood, a finding suggesting that blood repertoires may reflect thyroid immune responses.

Clipping removes 3 bases from V and 8 bases from J, with 7 as the unmatched junction base count. According to the germline V gene (reference sequence), CDR1 reads DFQATT and CDR2 reads SNEGSKA. From the cysteine through the phenylalanine, the CDR3 covers 14 amino acids. Of all the DNA, just the CDR3 is kept, 42 bases in frame from base 1. Moderately to severely active disease, a Clinical Activity Score of at least 3, a NOSPECS grade of at least 4, and a duration under 3 months were present in ophthalmopathy patients. Patients with uncontrolled infections, other autoimmune diseases, pregnancy or lactation were excluded. Diagnoses were established on the basis of clinical symptoms, serum thyroxine and TRAb, thyroid ultrasound, and orbital computed tomography. Ficoll-Paque density gradient centrifugation was used to isolate PBMCs from approximately 10 ml of fresh peripheral blood. Total RNA was extracted with Trizol reagent, and quality was checked on an Agilent 2100 Bioanalyzer.

This clonotype was counted a single time. Its antigen remains unidentified. Base qualities are missing; no much larger clone stands one base away. One read alone lends weak support. The TCR beta CDR3 regions were amplified from the RNA transcripts. The TCR CDR3 was subjected to a first round of RT-PCR using the HTBI primer set and the Qiagen OneStep RT-PCR kit. The libraries were constructed in a second round of multiplex PCR and then size-selected and purified. Libraries were sequenced paired-end with 100 bp reads on an Illumina HiSeq2000. On the authors' methods: SOAPnuke was used to process the raw data, throwing out any read that contained adapters or uncalled bases, had a mean Phred below 15, or lacked an exact constant-primer or identifier match. COPE v1.2.5 was used to merge the high-quality paired reads, and each unique nucleotide sequence was defined as a clonotype. Clonotypes were aligned to IMGT TRBV, TRBD and TRBJ reference segments using MiTCR v1.1. Analysis was restricted to V-J combinations with a frequency above 0.0001, which covered approximately 99% of repertoires. The TCS score was defined as the ratio of F50 (clonal expansion) to E x V (chaos), calculated using BLOSUM62-based TCRdist between CDR3 peptides within each V-J. Welch's t-statistics and random forest reduced roughly 530 V-J features to about 12, which were used in a naive Bayes classifier (R e1071). TCRdb's own reprocessing of the public reads used fastp at Q25 and MiXCR and kept productive beta chains. Every CDR3 protein is listed once, alongside the most common genes and DNA of its rows. The V and J calls shown here were made by TCRdb, not taken from the authors' results. The sample profile shows about 400,000 distinct CDR3 sequences; roughly 15% of them were found once. The ten most abundant clones make up about 21% of the sample.

This TCR was recovered from a woman in her sixties or seventies with Graves' ophthalmopathy. The source material was blood. The chain is encoded by TRBV20-1 joined to TRBJ2-7; TRBD2 aligns with 13 central bases. The nucleotide sequence reads TGCAGTGCTAGGGGGACTAGCGGGACCTTTAAGCAGTACTTC. Its translation reads: CSARGTSGTFKQYF.